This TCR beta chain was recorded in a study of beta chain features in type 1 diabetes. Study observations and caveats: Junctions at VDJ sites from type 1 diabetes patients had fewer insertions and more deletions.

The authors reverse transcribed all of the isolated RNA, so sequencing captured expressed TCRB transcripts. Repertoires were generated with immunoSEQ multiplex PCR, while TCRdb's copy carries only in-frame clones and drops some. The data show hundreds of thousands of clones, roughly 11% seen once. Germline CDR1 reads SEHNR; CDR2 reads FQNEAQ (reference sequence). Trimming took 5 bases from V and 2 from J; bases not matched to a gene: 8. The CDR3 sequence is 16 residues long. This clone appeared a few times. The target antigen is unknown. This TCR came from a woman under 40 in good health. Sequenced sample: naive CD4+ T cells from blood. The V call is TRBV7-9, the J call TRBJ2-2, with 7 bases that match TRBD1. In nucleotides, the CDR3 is TGTGCCAGCAGCACAGGGGACAGCCTAAACACCGGGGAGCTGTTTTTT. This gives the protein CASSTGDSLNTGELFF.